The 27 T cell receptor beta chains given below trace back to one sample, sequenced in a study of pediatric ulcerative colitis. Using immunoSEQ multiplex PCR, the repertoire was profiled, and TCRdb retains in-frame clones only, with some absent. The data show 35,000 to 45,000 clones, with around four fifths seen just once and roughly 24% held by the top ten. Sequenced sample: blood. The receptors were sampled from a girl aged 10-17 years with moderate ulcerative colitis.

This chain connects TRBV11-2 to TRBJ1-3; the D gene is possibly TRBD1 (5 bases). This CDR3 contains 18 residues. Between the trimmed V and J ends, which lost 4 bases and 0 bases, there was a span of 19 bases. Germline V lookup: CDR1 SGHAT, CDR2 FQNNGV. The CDR3 nucleotides read TGTGCCAGCAGCTCTTCAACTGGACAACTCCTCTCTGGAAACACCATATATTTT. The encoded protein is CASSSSTGQLLSGNTIYF.

The chain has TRBV10-3 and TRBJ1-3, with D unclear. Germline values: CDR1 ENHRY, CDR2 SYGVKD. Deletions cut 10 bases from V and 0 bases from J, with 13 bases between. This CDR3 contains 14 residues. The CDR3, as DNA: TGTGCCACACGGGAGGATCTCTCTGGAAACACCATATATTTT. This encodes CATREDLSGNTIYF.

The CDR3 is CAWPFDGHFHEQYF. The CDR3 DNA follows: TGTGCCTGGCCTTTCGACGGACACTTCCACGAGCAGTACTTC. The chain recombines TRBV30 with TRBJ2-7, with D maybe TRBD1 (5 bases). Trimming stripped 5 bases from V and 5 bases from J, with 19 bases between. The CDR3 is 14 residues long. Germline V CDR1 and CDR2: GTSNPN, SVGIG (reference sequence). Drawing the rest from reference TRBV30 and TRBJ2-7, the complete variable domain is SQTIHQWPATLVQPVGSPLSLECTVEGTSNPNLYWYRQAAGRGLQLLFYSVGIGQISSEVPQNLSASRPQDRQFILSSKKLLLSDSGFYLCAWPFDGHFHEQYFGPGTRLTVT.

The chain combines TRBV6-6 with TRBJ2-1; possible D gene TRBD1, 7 bases. Germline-derived CDR1 and CDR2 are MNHNY and SVGAGI (reference sequence). The CDR3 sequence is 14 residues long. Trimming took 6 bases from V and 3 from J, leaving 12 bases between them. CDR3 bases: TGTGCCAGCAGGGGGGGACAGCTCTACAATGAGCAGTTCTTC. Translating it yields CASRGGQLYNEQFF.

V gene TRBV19 combines with J gene TRBJ1-3, with D unclear. The CDR3 is 14 residues long. Trimming pared 3 bases from V and 2 bases from J, leaving 8 bases between. In germline, CDR1 is LNHDA, CDR2 SQIVND (reference sequence). The CDR3 is CASSIPGTGNTIYF. The CDR3 DNA follows: TGTGCCAGTAGTATCCCGGGGACTGGAAACACCATATATTTT. Full variable domain (missing parts from reference TRBV19 and TRBJ1-3): DGGITQSPKYLFRKEGQNVTLSCEQNLNHDAMYWYRQDPGQGLRLIYYSQIVNDFQKGDIAEGYSVSREKKESFPLTVTSAQKNPTAFYLCASSIPGTGNTIYFGEGSWLTVV.

The V and J genes are TRBV5-4 and TRBJ1-2; the match to TRBD1 covers 10 bases. The germline V gene has CDR1 SGHNT and CDR2 YYREEE (reference sequence). The CDR3 has 14 residues. V was pared by 4 bases and J by 7 bases, with 7 bases of the junction left unmatched. CDR3 sequence: CASSKGQGNVGYTF. In DNA form, the CDR3 reads TGTGCCAGCAGCAAGGGACAGGGGAACGTTGGCTACACCTTC. Looking up the rest from reference TRBV5-4 and TRBJ1-2 gives the full variable domain: ETGVTQSPTHLIKTRGQQVTLRCSSQSGHNTVSWYQQALGQGPQFIFQYYREEENGRGNFPPRFSGLQFPNYSSELNVNALELDDSALYLCASSKGQGNVGYTFGSGTRLTVV.

The V gene is TRBV9, the J gene TRBJ2-2; D perhaps matches TRBD1 (5 bases). The CDR3 has 14 residues. The V end lost 2 bases, the J end lost 6 bases, and 11 bases lay between the germline ends. Per germline, CDR1 SGDLS and CDR2 YYNGEE. CDR3 coding DNA: TGTGCCAGCAGCGTTGCCCCAGGGCCCGGGGAGCTGTTTTTT. This sequence encodes CASSVAPGPGELFF. The full variable domain, its missing parts supplied by reference TRBV9 and TRBJ2-2, is DSGVTQTPKHLITATGQRVTLRCSPRSGDLSVYWYQQSLDQGLQFLIQYYNGEERAKGNILERFSAQQFPDLHSELNLSSLELGDSALYFCASSVAPGPGELFFGEGSRLTVL.

The chain links TRBV10-3 to TRBJ2-3; 9 nucleotides match TRBD1. The V and J ends lost 2 bases and 4 bases, in that order; junction bases with no gene match: 13. CDR3 length: 18 amino acids. The germline V gene encodes CDR1 ENHRY and CDR2 SYGVKD. Written as DNA, the CDR3 is TGTGCCATCAGTGAGCCGACGAACCACAGGGGGCGGTCAGATACGCAGTATTTT. Translating it yields CAISEPTNHRGRSDTQYF.

CDR3 bases: TGTGCCAGCAGTGATAGATCTCCACACTCTGGAAACACCATATATTTT. Its translation is CASSDRSPHSGNTIYF. The chain has TRBV2 and TRBJ1-3; D is unresolved. The CDR3 totals 16 residues. CDR1 and CDR2 from the germline V gene are SNHLY and FYNNEI. The V end was cut by 3 bases, the J end by 0 bases, with 12 bases between.

This sequence joins TRBV19 and TRBJ1-1, with D possibly TRBD1 on 6 matching bases. Trimming shortened V by 7 bases and J by 1 base, and 10 bases separated the two germline ends. CDR3 size: 13 residues. Germline V lookup: CDR1 LNHDA, CDR2 SQIVND (reference sequence). The CDR3 DNA reads TGTGCCAGTACTACAGGGACGAACACTGAAGCTTTCTTT. Its translation is CASTTGTNTEAFF.

In its sample, this clone was seen a few times. The V and J genes are TRBV9 and TRBJ1-2, with 11 bases aligning to TRBD1. Germline CDR1 and CDR2: SGDLS and YYNGEE. J gave up 7 bases and V 0 bases, and 5 bases lay outside the gene matches. This CDR3 contains 15 residues. The CDR3 is CASSVGGQGASGYTF. The CDR3 region has the DNA TGTGCCAGCAGCGTAGGTGGACAGGGGGCGTCTGGCTACACCTTC. Full variable domain (missing parts from reference TRBV9 and TRBJ1-2): DSGVTQTPKHLITATGQRVTLRCSPRSGDLSVYWYQQSLDQGLQFLIQYYNGEERAKGNILERFSAQQFPDLHSELNLSSLELGDSALYFCASSVGGQGASGYTFGSGTRLTVV.

This chain uses TRBV30 with TRBJ2-2, with TRBD2 as a possible D gene (6 bases). The CDR3 is 15 amino acids. Trimming left V 3 bases short and J 4 bases short, with 15 bases between. The germline V gene has CDR1 GTSNPN and CDR2 SVGIG (reference sequence). CDR3 loop: CAWRGGLVGTGELFF. In nucleotides, the CDR3 is TGTGCCTGGAGGGGGGGACTCGTCGGCACCGGGGAGCTGTTTTTT.

This clone was detected a few times. The chain carries TRBV6-5 and TRBJ1-1, with D unclear. The CDR3 contains 12 residues. Germline V gene lookup returns CDR1 MNHEY and CDR2 SVGAGI. The ends were cut back, 9 bases at V and 4 bases at J, with 12 bases in the middle. The CDR3 here is CASGWRSTEAFF. CDR3 DNA sequence: TGTGCCAGTGGATGGAGAAGCACTGAAGCTTTCTTT.

Written as DNA, the CDR3 is TGTGCCTGGAGTGTATCGGGTGAAGCTTTCTTT. Amino acids: CAWSVSGEAFF. The V call is TRBV30, the J call TRBJ1-1; D uncertain. CDR3 length: 11 residues. Germline CDR1 GTSNPN, CDR2 SVGIG (reference sequence). The V end lost 0 bases, the J end lost 7 bases, and 6 bases lay between the germline ends.

The chain joins TRBV19 to TRBJ1-1; TRBD1 is a possible D gene (5 bases). Trimming shortened V by 9 bases and J by 4 bases, and 15 bases separated the two germline ends. Germline lookup yields CDR1 LNHDA and CDR2 SQIVND (reference sequence). This CDR3 region has 13 residues. DNA of the CDR3: TGTGCCAGCCTAGAATGGGGGACCACTGAAGCTTTCTTT. As protein: CASLEWGTTEAFF.

The J gene is TRBJ2-7, the V gene TRBV7-8; D unresolved. The CDR3 extends over 18 amino acids. The germline V gene has CDR1 SGHVS and CDR2 FQNEAQ. Trimming removed 8 bases at V and 0 bases at J, with 26 bases between. The chain's CDR3 is CASAPNHREQRLSYEQYF. CDR3 coding DNA: TGTGCCAGCGCCCCGAACCATAGAGAGCAGCGACTCTCCTACGAGCAGTACTTC. The variable domain in full, completed from reference TRBV7-8 and TRBJ2-7, reads GAGVSQSPRYKVAKRGQDVALRCDPISGHVSLFWYQQALGQGPEFLTYFQNEAQLDKSGLPSDRFFAERPEGSVSTLKIQRTQQEDSAVYLCASAPNHREQRLSYEQYFGPGTRLTVT.

This chain's CDR3 is CASSTIARGRNEQFF. The CDR3 DNA is TGTGCCAGCAGTACCATCGCCAGGGGAAGGAATGAGCAGTTCTTC. V is TRBV11-2 and J is TRBJ2-1; maybe TRBD1 (6 bases). Trimming removed 6 bases at V and 7 bases at J, with 19 bases between. Germline V gives CDR1 SGHAT, CDR2 FQNNGV. The CDR3 runs to 15 residues.

The chain employs TRBV27 and TRBJ2-1; D might be TRBD2 (6 bases). The germline gives CDR1 MNHEY, CDR2 SMNVEV (reference sequence). CDR3 length equals 15 residues. With 2 bases removed from V and 0 bases from J, the gap between germline ends came to 8 bases. CDR3 loop: CASSLGGSSYNEQFF. The CDR3 DNA reads as TGTGCCAGCAGTTTAGGGGGGAGCTCCTACAATGAGCAGTTCTTC.

The J gene is TRBJ1-5, the V gene TRBV28, with TRBD1 matching over 8 bases. CDR1 is MDHEN and CDR2 is SYDVKM in the germline V gene. V dropped 3 bases and J dropped 5; count of bases not matched to a gene: 12. The length of the CDR3 is 17 residues. CDR3 protein: CASSFRWRSGGDQPQHF. The CDR3 coding sequence is TGTGCCAGCAGTTTTAGGTGGCGATCAGGGGGCGATCAGCCCCAGCATTTT.

The chain links TRBV4-1 to TRBJ2-1, with 7 bases fitting TRBD1. This CDR3 is 14 amino acids long. Germline values: CDR1 MGHRA, CDR2 YSYEKL. Losses at the gene ends were 4 bases for V and 5 bases for J; bases not matched to a gene: 5. CDR3 sequence: CASSLQDRNNEQFF. The CDR3 DNA reads TGCGCCAGCAGCCTCCAGGACAGGAACAATGAGCAGTTCTTC.

This chain uses TRBV9 with TRBJ2-5; D is unclear. Germline CDR1 and CDR2: SGDLS and YYNGEE. V was cut by 0 bases and J by 5 bases, with 14 bases left in between. This CDR3 has 15 amino acids. The CDR3 DNA follows: TGTGCCAGCAGCGTAGGTTCGGTTGGTAGGGAGACCCAGTACTTC. Protein: CASSVGSVGRETQYF.

V and J are TRBV2 and TRBJ1-6; no firm D call. With 4 bases removed from V and 0 bases from J, the gap between germline ends came to 13 bases. This CDR3 is built from 17 residues. Germline V lookup: CDR1 SNHLY, CDR2 FYNNEI. DNA for the CDR3: TGTGCCAGCAGTGGGACCGTTACAAGCTCCTATAATTCACCCCTCCACTTT. Protein sequence: CASSGTVTSSYNSPLHF.

This chain joins TRBV7-9 and TRBJ2-5; 7 nucleotides agree with TRBD1. With V trimmed by 6 bases and J by 3 bases, 4 bases remained unmatched. Germline assignment: CDR1 SEHNR and CDR2 FQNEAQ (reference sequence). This CDR3 is built from 13 residues. In DNA form, the CDR3 reads TGTGCCAGCAGTGGGGACAGAAAAGAGACCCAGTACTTC. It encodes CASSGDRKETQYF.

The J gene is TRBJ1-2, the V gene TRBV7-2; 7 bases are a match to TRBD1. This CDR3 has 13 amino acids. V was pared by 5 bases and J by 3 bases, with 3 bases of the junction left unmatched. Germline V gives CDR1 SGHTA, CDR2 FQGNSA. CDR3 residues: CASSVGQDYGYTF. In nucleotides, the CDR3 is TGTGCCAGCAGCGTCGGACAGGACTATGGCTACACCTTC.

V gene TRBV28 combines with J gene TRBJ1-2; possible D gene TRBD1, 6 bases. Germline V gene data show CDR1 as MDHEN and CDR2 as SYDVKM. Trimming left V 5 bases short and J 5 bases short, with 15 bases between. The CDR3 totals 14 residues. CDR3 nucleotide sequence: TGTGCCAGCAGTCCTGCGCCGACAGGTTATGGCTACACCTTC. Its protein product is CASSPAPTGYGYTF.

The CDR3 reads CASSLGQGTYGYTF. Here the CDR3 DNA reads TGTGCCAGCAGCTTGGGACAGGGGACCTATGGCTACACCTTC. This chain connects TRBV7-2 to TRBJ1-2; 10 nucleotides line up with TRBD1. The CDR3 is 14 amino acids. Per the germline V gene, CDR1 is SGHTA and CDR2 is FQGNSA. J was trimmed by 4 bases and V by 3 bases; bases with no gene match: 2. Together with reference TRBV7-2 and TRBJ1-2, the CDR3 gives the full variable domain: GAGVSQSPSNKVTEKGKDVELRCDPISGHTALYWYRQSLGQGLEFLIYFQGNSAPDKSGLPSDRFSAERTGGSVSTLTIQRTQQEDSAVYLCASSLGQGTYGYTFGSGTRLTVV.

The table lists this clone with a few counts. The V and J genes are TRBV7-9 and TRBJ1-4; D call uncertain. The length of the CDR3 is 16 residues. V lost 2 bases to trimming and J lost 7 bases, with 17 bases between them. CDR1 is SEHNR and CDR2 is FQNEAQ in the germline V gene (reference sequence). The CDR3 protein is CASSLSSGQNGEKLFF. The CDR3 region has the DNA TGTGCCAGCAGCTTATCGTCAGGCCAGAACGGTGAAAAACTGTTTTTT. The variable domain in full, with the rest retrieved from reference TRBV7-9 and TRBJ1-4, is DTGVSQNPRHKITKRGQNVTFRCDPISEHNRLYWYRQTLGQGPEFLTYFQNEAQLEKSRLLSDRFSAERPKGSFSTLEIQRTEQGDSAMYLCASSLSSGQNGEKLFFGSGTQLSVL.